One and the same sample provided the 28 T cell receptor beta chains below, sequenced in a study of T cell responses to AZD1222 COVID-19 vaccine. Using immunoSEQ multiplex PCR, the repertoire was profiled, and TCRdb retains in-frame clones only, with some absent. The top ten clones hold 20% to 25% of a sample with tens of thousands of clones, around 82% of them seen once. This specimen consisted of peripheral blood, obtained on day 0 of AZD1222 vaccination. The receptors shown here come from an adult in good health.

The count of this clone is one. The J gene is TRBJ1-3, the V gene TRBV3-1 (or the pseudogene TRBV3-2); D not resolved. The V and J ends lost 4 bases and 7 bases respectively, with 11 bases between them. Germline CDR1 reads LGHDT; CDR2 reads YNNKEL (reference sequence). CDR3 size: 13 residues. The CDR3 sequence: CASSPPLGNTIYF. The CDR3 region has the DNA TGTGCCAGCAGCCCCCCGTTGGGTAACACCATATATTTT.

J is TRBJ2-7 and V is TRBV2; D gene unclear. This CDR3 region has 14 residues. Germline lookup yields CDR1 SNHLY and CDR2 FYNNEI. V shed 3 bases and J shed 6 bases, with 15 bases lying between them. The CDR3 loop is CASSDSSQTGEQYF. The CDR3 nucleotides are TGTGCCAGCAGTGACTCGAGCCAGACGGGCGAGCAGTACTTC.

V and J are TRBV18 and TRBJ2-7; TRBD1 matches at 9 bases. There are 15 residues in the CDR3. CDR1 is KGHSH, CDR2 LQKENI, per germline. V was clipped by 1 base and J by 3 bases; unmatched bases: 4. Here the CDR3 reads CASSPRTGASYEQYF. As DNA, the CDR3 is TGTGCCAGCTCACCACGGACAGGGGCTAGCTACGAGCAGTACTTC.

The chain combines TRBV18 with TRBJ2-5; D might be TRBD2 (5 bases). The CDR3 consists of 14 residues. V was clipped by 5 bases and J by 5 bases, with 15 bases between them. Germline values: CDR1 KGHSH, CDR2 LQKENI. The CDR3: CASSTRGPKETQYF. As DNA, the CDR3 is TGTGCCAGCTCAACACGGGGTCCCAAGGAGACCCAGTACTTC.

The chain uses TRBV12-5 and TRBJ1-2; maybe TRBD1 (5 bases). The CDR3 has 15 residues. Germline CDR1 LGHNT, CDR2 FRNRAP. The V and J ends lost 4 bases and 4 bases respectively, with 16 bases between them. The DNA for the CDR3 is TGTGCTAGTGGTTCATCCCTCGACAGCCTCTATGGCTACACCTTC. Translated: CASGSSLDSLYGYTF.

V gene TRBV19 combines with J gene TRBJ1-4; D gene uncertain. This CDR3 is built from 15 residues. Germline CDR1 and CDR2: LNHDA and SQIVND (reference sequence). Trimming removed 1 base from V and 3 bases from J, with 9 bases in between. The CDR3 DNA follows: TGTGCCAGTAGTATAGCACAAACCCCTAATGAAAAACTGTTTTTT. It yields the protein CASSIAQTPNEKLFF.

The chain has TRBV27 and TRBJ1-4; D possibly corresponds to TRBD1 (5 bases). Trimming left V 4 bases short and J 8 bases short, with 23 bases between. Germline V gene sequence: CDR1 MNHEY, CDR2 SMNVEV (reference sequence). CDR3 size: 17 residues. The DNA for the CDR3 is TGTGCCAGCAGTTCCCCAACTATGGGGGGATCTGAGGAAAAACTGTTTTTT. Translating gives CASSSPTMGGSEEKLFF.

The J gene is TRBJ1-1, the V gene TRBV23-1; D ambiguous. TRBV23-1 qualifies as an ORF whose function is uncertain. Trimming stripped 0 bases from V and 3 bases from J, with 8 bases between. This CDR3 region has 14 residues. Written as DNA, the CDR3 is TGCGCCAGCAGTCAATCGAGGGCAGACACTGAAGCTTTCTTT. It translates to CASSQSRADTEAFF.

This rearrangement joins TRBV28 to TRBJ1-6; D call uncertain. CDR3 size: 15 residues. Deletions cut 3 bases from V and 0 bases from J, with 6 bases between. CDR1 MDHEN and CDR2 SYDVKM come from the germline V gene. The CDR3 region is CASSFQSSYNSPLHF. The CDR3 DNA is TGTGCCAGCAGTTTCCAGAGCTCCTATAATTCACCCCTCCACTTT.

This clone was counted a few times. The J gene is TRBJ1-1, the V gene TRBV29-1; 7 bases fit TRBD1. Germline assignment: CDR1 SQVTM and CDR2 ANQGSEA. V lost 2 bases and J lost 7; bases outside the gene matches: 16. The CDR3 loop spans 16 amino acids. CDR3 nucleotides: TGCAGCGTTGAAAGGCAGGGGGGTGCAAGACGCGGTGAAGCTTTCTTT. Its translation: CSVERQGGARRGEAFF. Full variable domain (remainder filled in from reference TRBV29-1 and TRBJ1-1): SAVISQKPSRDICQRGTSLTIQCQVDSQVTMMFWYRQQPGQSLTLIATANQGSEATYESGFVIDKFPISRPNLTFSTLTVSNMSPEDSSIYLCSVERQGGARRGEAFFGQGTRLTVV.

This chain joins TRBV7-2 and TRBJ2-4; D may match TRBD1 or TRBD2 (5 bases each). V dropped 7 bases and J dropped 2 bases, with 15 bases sitting between them. The CDR3 sequence is 15 residues long. Per the germline V gene, CDR1 is SGHTA and CDR2 is FQGNSA. DNA of the CDR3: TGTGCCAGCACATCGATGGGGACGTCCAAAAACATTCAGTACTTC. The encoded protein is CASTSMGTSKNIQYF.

This chain links TRBV5-8 with TRBJ2-7; tentative D call: TRBD1 (7 bases). V was trimmed by 0 bases and J by 4 bases, leaving 17 bases between them. CDR3 length equals 16 residues. Germline loops: CDR1 SGHTS, CDR2 YDEGEE. The CDR3 loop reads CASSLAVSGGGYEQYF. In DNA, the CDR3 is TGTGCCAGCAGCTTGGCCGTATCAGGGGGAGGATACGAGCAGTACTTC.

In this sample, this clone turned up a few times. The genes are TRBV2 and TRBJ2-1, with TRBD2 matching over 12 bases. The germline gives CDR1 SNHLY, CDR2 FYNNEI. V dropped 7 bases and J dropped 7; count of bases not matched to a gene: 5. The CDR3 totals 14 residues. CDR3 coding DNA: TGTGCCAGCACTAGCGGGAGGGCCGGAAATGAGCAGTTCTTC. Translating it yields CASTSGRAGNEQFF.

The gene calls are TRBV6-6 and TRBJ2-1; D is unresolved. There are 11 residues in the CDR3. Looked up from germline, CDR1 is MNHNY and CDR2 is SVGAGI (reference sequence). Trimming took 11 bases from V and 9 from J, leaving 14 bases between them. CDR3 DNA: TGTGCCGTGACCTTTGGCAGTGAGCAGTTCTTC. It is translated as CAVTFGSEQFF.

The V call is TRBV7-6, the J call TRBJ2-1; 8 bases match TRBD2. V was pared by 5 bases and J by 9 bases, with 15 bases of the junction left unmatched. CDR3 length equals 16 residues. Germline-derived CDR1 and CDR2 are SGHVS and FNYEAQ. CDR3 in amino acids: CASSLNPGTSYSEQFF. The CDR3, as DNA: TGTGCCAGCAGCCTAAACCCCGGGACTAGTTATTCTGAGCAGTTCTTC.

The rearrangement joins TRBV18 to TRBJ2-5; unclear D gene. The CDR3 is 13 amino acids. V was pared by 3 bases and J by 7 bases, with 12 bases between. Looked up from germline, CDR1 is KGHSH and CDR2 is LQKENI. In DNA, the CDR3 is TGTGCCAGCTCACCGAAGGGATCTGGGACCCAGTACTTC. Protein: CASSPKGSGTQYF.

This chain connects TRBV2 to TRBJ1-4; no clear D. The CDR3 length is 14 residues. Trimming took 6 bases from V and 0 from J, leaving 8 bases between them. CDR1 and CDR2 from the germline V gene are SNHLY and FYNNEI. CDR3 amino acids: CASRDRSTNEKLFF. The CDR3 DNA reads as TGTGCCAGCAGGGACCGATCAACTAATGAAAAACTGTTTTTT.

The gene calls are TRBV29-1 and TRBJ1-1, with D perhaps TRBD1 (5 bases). The V end lost 6 bases, the J end lost 0 bases, and 14 bases lay between the germline ends. The CDR3 spans 14 residues. Germline values: CDR1 SQVTM, CDR2 ANQGSEA. The CDR3, as DNA: TGCAGCGTCTTTCGGGGGACGGTGAACACTGAAGCTTTCTTT. Residues: CSVFRGTVNTEAFF.

This chain joins TRBV14 and TRBJ2-5; D tentatively reads TRBD1 or TRBD2 (5 bases each). The CDR3 loop spans 17 amino acids. Germline CDR1 reads SGHDN; CDR2 reads FVKESK. The V end was cut by 0 bases, the J end by 2 bases, with 16 bases between. The CDR3 DNA is TGTGCCAGCAGCCAAGATTACCCCGGGACGGCACAAGAGACCCAGTACTTC. Protein sequence: CASSQDYPGTAQETQYF.

J is TRBJ1-2 and V is TRBV19; 10 bases are a match to TRBD1. The CDR3 is made up of 16 amino acids. Germline CDR1 is LNHDA and CDR2 is SQIVND (reference sequence). Trimming at V came to 3 bases and at J to 2 bases, leaving 6 bases not matched to a gene. The CDR3 sequence is CASSILPGQGNYGYTF. Here the CDR3 DNA reads TGTGCCAGTAGTATCTTACCGGGACAGGGGAACTATGGCTACACCTTC.

This rearrangement joins TRBV30 to TRBJ1-2, with no clear D. Trimming removed 7 bases from V and 4 bases from J, with 16 bases in between. The germline V gene encodes CDR1 GTSNPN and CDR2 SVGIG (reference sequence). The CDR3 contains 13 residues. Written as DNA, the CDR3 is TGTGCCTTCTACCCCGAGGACGGCTATGGCTACACCTTC. This translates into CAFYPEDGYGYTF.

The rearrangement links TRBV28 to TRBJ1-2; D call uncertain. This CDR3 has 12 residues. Germline assignment: CDR1 MDHEN and CDR2 SYDVKM. Trimming left V 5 bases short and J 4 bases short, with 8 bases between. The CDR3 here is CASSPRTYGYTF. The CDR3 DNA reads as TGTGCCAGCAGTCCCCGGACCTATGGCTACACCTTC.

V usage is TRBV11-2 and J usage is TRBJ2-3; 8 positions agree with TRBD1. The germline CDR1 and CDR2 sequences are SGHAT and FQNNGV. The CDR3 sequence is 14 residues long. With 5 bases clipped from V and 3 bases from J, the junction kept 4 bases outside the gene matches. CDR3 DNA: TGTGCCAGCAGCGTAGGACAGGGAACAGATACGCAGTATTTT. Its translation is CASSVGQGTDTQYF.

The chain joins TRBV7-9 to TRBJ2-7, with TRBD1 as a possible D gene (5 bases). The V gene's germline CDR1 is SEHNR and CDR2 FQNEAQ (reference sequence). V was pared by 5 bases and J by 3 bases, with 8 bases between. The CDR3 runs 12 residues. The CDR3 DNA sequence: TGTGCCAGCAGCCCCAGGGTCTACGAGCAGTACTTC. It specifies CASSPRVYEQYF.

The V gene is TRBV11-2, the J gene TRBJ2-1; 8 bases agree with TRBD2. There are 15 residues in the CDR3. The J segment lost 3 bases and the V segment lost 3 bases, leaving 4 bases of the junction unmatched. Looked up from germline, CDR1 is SGHAT and CDR2 is FQNNGV. CDR3 nucleotides: TGTGCCAGCAGCTTGGGCGGGGGGTTCTACAATGAGCAGTTCTTC. Translation gives CASSLGGGFYNEQFF.

The chain carries TRBV19 and TRBJ1-5; D may be TRBD1 (5 bases). This CDR3 has 13 amino acids. Germline lookup yields CDR1 LNHDA and CDR2 SQIVND (reference sequence). V was trimmed by 4 bases and J by 3 bases, leaving 7 bases between them. The CDR3 here is CASSKQANQPQHF. The CDR3 nucleotides are TGTGCCAGTAGTAAACAGGCCAATCAGCCCCAGCATTTT. Drawing the rest from reference TRBV19 and TRBJ1-5, the complete variable domain is DGGITQSPKYLFRKEGQNVTLSCEQNLNHDAMYWYRQDPGQGLRLIYYSQIVNDFQKGDIAEGYSVSREKKESFPLTVTSAQKNPTAFYLCASSKQANQPQHFGDGTRLSIL.

The chain links TRBV27 to TRBJ1-6; no clear D. The germline V and J ends were trimmed by 2 bases and 10 bases, with 12 bases remaining between them. CDR1 and CDR2 from the germline V gene are MNHEY and SMNVEV (reference sequence). The CDR3 is 14 amino acids. This chain's CDR3 is CASSLRQAPSPLHF. The DNA for the CDR3 is TGTGCCAGCAGTTTAAGGCAGGCCCCCTCACCCCTCCACTTT.

Turning to this clone: One junction end does not reproduce the germline sequence, and a read error may be involved. The chain links TRBV27 to TRBJ1-4; D is unresolved. The CDR3 has 8 amino acids. Germline V gene lookup returns CDR1 MNHEY and CDR2 SMNVEV (reference sequence). The CDR3 spells CASRETVF. The CDR3 coding sequence is TGTGCCAGCAGGGAAACTGTTTTT.